The 15 T cell receptor beta chains below were found in one sample sequenced in a study of early T cells in non-severe SARS-CoV-2 infection. TCRdb reprocessed the 5' RACE reads via MiXCR and lists one record per CDR3 protein. The sample comprises roughly 51,000 distinct CDR3 sequences, less than 7.5% of which are singletons, and around 2.8% rests with the top ten. Material: whole blood, obtained at baseline. The receptors originated from an adult who was a healthcare worker with PCR-confirmed SARS-CoV-2 infection or an uninfected control (not recorded which).

This clonotype has a count of ten or more. The J gene is TRBJ1-1, the V gene TRBV4-2, with D perhaps matching TRBD1 (6 bases). CDR3 length: 15 amino acids. CDR1 is LGHNA, CDR2 YNFKEQ, per germline. V was clipped by 3 bases and J by 5 bases, with 16 bases between them. This CDR3 is CASSQLDSGRTEAFF. CDR3 coding DNA: TGTGCCAGCAGCCAGCTGGACAGTGGGAGGACTGAAGCTTTCTTT.

The chain uses TRBV29-1 and TRBJ2-5, with no clear D. Germline V CDR1 and CDR2: SQVTM, ANQGSEA. V was clipped by 5 bases and J by 7 bases, with 17 bases between them. The CDR3 is 13 amino acids. CDR3 protein: CSVSTQLTRTQYF. CDR3 sequence (DNA): TGCAGCGTTTCAACTCAGCTCACCAGGACCCAGTACTTC.

A word on this clonotype: Being one base from a much bigger clone, this may be a read error. J is TRBJ2-2 and V is TRBV12-3 or TRBV12-4; D call uncertain. The CDR3 spans 15 residues. Trimming removed 0 bases at V and 0 bases at J, with 5 bases between. The CDR3: CASSLARTNTGELFF. CDR3 sequence (DNA): TGTGCCAGCAGTTTAGCGCGGACGAACACCGGGGAGCTGTTTTTT.

This clonotype was picked up a small number of times. The V call is TRBV7-9, the J call TRBJ2-2; the match to TRBD2 covers 9 bases. Looked up from germline, CDR1 is SEHNR and CDR2 is FQNEAQ (reference sequence). The trim removed 5 bases at V and 4 bases at J, leaving 11 bases unmatched. This CDR3 contains 17 residues. This CDR3 is CASSAAPGLAGTGELFF. In DNA form, the CDR3 reads TGTGCCAGCAGCGCAGCGCCGGGACTAGCAGGCACCGGGGAGCTGTTTTTT.

This clonotype was counted at least ten times. This chain links TRBV7-6 with TRBJ2-5; TRBD2 is a possible D gene (6 bases). This CDR3 comprises 16 residues. With 4 bases removed from V and 2 bases from J, the gap between germline ends came to 17 bases. Germline V lookup: CDR1 SGHVS, CDR2 FNYEAQ. CDR3 amino acids: CASSSSAGTPQETQYF. Here the CDR3 DNA reads TGTGCCAGCAGCTCCTCGGCCGGGACTCCTCAAGAGACCCAGTACTTC.

J is TRBJ1-5 and V is TRBV10-3; no firm D call. The CDR3 is made up of 12 amino acids. Germline V gene lookup returns CDR1 ENHRY and CDR2 SYGVKD. V gave up 8 bases and J gave up 3 bases, with 8 bases separating them. CDR3 DNA: TGTGCCATCTCTCCATCCAATCAGCCCCAGCATTTT. It translates to CAISPSNQPQHF.

The sample holds many counts of this clonotype. This chain connects TRBV20-1 to TRBJ1-1; 7 bases agree with TRBD1. Germline V lookup: CDR1 DFQATT, CDR2 SNEGSKA (reference sequence). This CDR3 region has 14 residues. V shed 1 base and J 6 bases; nucleotides not matched to a gene: 8. The CDR3 loop is CSARASDRLPEAFF. CDR3 bases: TGCAGTGCTAGAGCATCGGACAGGCTGCCTGAAGCTTTCTTT.

This clonotype was observed at least ten times. This chain connects TRBV29-1 to TRBJ2-5; TRBD1 is a possible D gene (5 bases). Trimming removed 7 bases at V and 4 bases at J, with 10 bases between. Per germline, CDR1 SQVTM and CDR2 ANQGSEA. This CDR3 has 11 residues. CDR3 in DNA: TGCAGCGCCGAAAGGGGAGAGACCCAGTACTTC. It encodes CSAERGETQYF.

This clonotype was found many times. CDR3 coding DNA: TGTGCCAGCAGCTTGGGGAAGGCACAAATGAACACTGAAGCTTTCTTT. Protein sequence: CASSLGKAQMNTEAFF. The chain combines TRBV7-2 with TRBJ1-1; no clear D gene. Germline values: CDR1 SGHTA, CDR2 FQGNSA. The CDR3 has 16 residues. The germline V and J ends were trimmed by 3 bases and 0 bases, with 14 bases remaining between them.

This clonotype was seen more than once but under ten times. The rearrangement uses TRBV12-3 or TRBV12-4 and TRBJ2-3, with TRBD1 as a possible D gene (8 bases). The CDR3 is made up of 15 amino acids. V gave up 5 bases and J gave up 4 bases, with 16 bases separating them. The CDR3 DNA follows: TGTGCCAGCAGTCCAAACAGGGGGGGGTCAGATACGCAGTATTTT. Its translation: CASSPNRGGSDTQYF.

This clonotype was observed at least ten times. The genes are TRBV3-1 and TRBJ2-7; a weak D match, TRBD2 (5 bases). Germline V gene sequence: CDR1 LGHDT, CDR2 YNNKEL (reference sequence). V lost 0 bases and J lost 1, with 13 bases in between. This CDR3 has 16 amino acids. The CDR3 DNA is TGTGCCAGCAGCCAAGAAGTGACTACCATTTCCTACGAGCAGTACTTC. This encodes CASSQEVTTISYEQYF.

This clonotype was seen at least ten times. The CDR3 nucleotides read TGTGCCAGTAGTTCCCCCAGGGGACACCTTCCGAACACTGAAGCTTTCTTT. This gives the protein CASSSPRGHLPNTEAFF. J is TRBJ1-1 and V is TRBV19; the D gene is possibly TRBD1 (6 bases). Germline-derived CDR1 and CDR2 are LNHDA and SQIVND (reference sequence). The V and J ends lost 5 bases and 1 base respectively, with 20 bases between them. The CDR3 totals 17 residues. The full variable domain, in which reference TRBV19 and TRBJ1-1 provide the parts outside the CDR3, is DGGITQSPKYLFRKEGQNVTLSCEQNLNHDAMYWYRQDPGQGLRLIYYSQIVNDFQKGDIAEGYSVSREKKESFPLTVTSAQKNPTAFYLCASSSPRGHLPNTEAFFGQGTRLTVV.

This clonotype came up many times. J is TRBJ1-3 and V is TRBV28; 7 nucleotides line up with TRBD1. Germline V CDR1 and CDR2: MDHEN, SYDVKM. This CDR3 is built from 14 residues. With V trimmed by 5 bases and J by 9 bases, 10 bases remained unmatched. In DNA form, the CDR3 reads TGTGCCAGCAGTCTCGGACAGGCTTTTAGCACCATATATTTT. Protein product: CASSLGQAFSTIYF.

This clonotype was counted many times. The chain's CDR3 is CASTNHAAKRGARSEKLFF. CDR3 sequence (DNA): TGTGCCAGCACCAACCACGCAGCCAAAAGGGGGGCTAGAAGTGAAAAACTGTTTTTT. The chain employs TRBV3-1 and TRBJ1-4; a possible D gene is TRBD1 (6 bases). In germline, CDR1 is LGHDT, CDR2 YNNKEL (reference sequence). V dropped 7 bases and J dropped 7 bases, with 31 bases sitting between them. CDR3 length: 19 amino acids.

This clonotype came up many times. The rearrangement uses TRBV12-3 or TRBV12-4 and TRBJ2-7; no clear D gene. The length of the CDR3 is 14 residues. Trimming left V 6 bases short and J 2 bases short, with 14 bases between. The CDR3 region has the DNA TGTGCCAGCAGCAAGGAGCGTACAACCTACGAGCAGTACTTC. Residues: CASSKERTTYEQYF.